This entry features one T cell receptor (beta chain) sequence. This clonotype was detected ten times or more. Its antigen has not been determined. Qualities for individual bases were not recorded, and no much larger clone is one base off. The germline V gene (reference sequence) provides CDR1 LNHDA and CDR2 SQIVND. The junction shows trimming of 3 bases on V and 5 bases on J, plus 13 bases between the germline ends. The CDR3 has 14 amino acids, counting the end cysteine and phenylalanine. Left in the record is the CDR3 DNA by itself, 42 bases read in frame from the first base. The data derive from a study of early T cells in non-severe SARS-CoV-2 infection (dated by TCRdb to about 2021). With regard to the full study: Because TCR sequencing relied on bulk RNA taken from unsorted whole blood, pairing of alpha and beta chains was not possible.

The study was a case-control design nested within a healthcare worker cohort in London, UK, with weekly nasopharyngeal swab PCR tests and blood sampling. Healthcare workers were recruited during the week of the UK lockdown, between 23 and 31 March 2020, and followed weekly for up to about 15 weeks. Libraries were prepared through 5' RACE. Sequencing was carried out with a NextSeq 500. To correct for sequencing error and PCR bias, the TCR library protocol tagged individual cDNA molecules with unique molecular identifiers. TCR alpha and beta chains were both sequenced, and the abundances of alpha and beta sequences in each sample were closely correlated with each other. Concerning the study's data processing: Decombinator V4 was used to annotate the V gene, J gene and CDR3 of the TCR sequences. TCRs were defined as expanded if a significant change between any two time points was detected under a Poisson model with p below 0.0001. TCR abundances were normalised to the total number of TCRs sequenced per sample and were expressed as counts per million. MAIT TCRs were defined by TRAV1-2 paired with TRAJ12, TRAJ20 or TRAJ33, and iNKT TCRs by TRAV10 paired with TRAJ18. VDJdb, accessed 1 November 2021, was searched for CMV, EBV and SARS-CoV-2 annotated TCRs, with TCRs annotated for multiple antigens excluded. TCRdb reanalyzed the raw reads on its own, using fastp at Q25 for trimming and MiXCR for clone calling, and kept in-frame beta chains. Here each entry gathers all rows of one CDR3 protein and keeps the most common genes and DNA. TCRdb assigned the V and J calls; the authors' analysis was not used. The sample table shows roughly 30,000 distinct CDR3 sequences, and roughly 5% are seen once. Of the sample, approximately 5.8% falls within the top ten clones.

Overall results and qualifications from the work: Matching against VDJdb was skewed toward anti-spike CD8 responses, likely underestimated virus-specific expansions, and missed private and CD4 specificities.

What was sequenced was whole blood. This clonotype was sampled from an adult who was a healthcare worker with PCR-confirmed SARS-CoV-2 infection or an uninfected control (not recorded which). The chain was built from TRBV19 and TRBJ1-2; a tentative D call is TRBD1 (5 bases match). The DNA is as follows: TGTGCCAGTAGTATCACCCAGACAGAGTATGGCTACACCTTC. Translated, this gives CASSITQTEYGYTF. When the CDR3 is completed using the reference TRBV19 and TRBJ1-2 genes on either side, the full variable domain is DGGITQSPKYLFRKEGQNVTLSCEQNLNHDAMYWYRQDPGQGLRLIYYSQIVNDFQKGDIAEGYSVSREKKESFPLTVTSAQKNPTAFYLCASSITQTEYGYTFGSGTRLTVV.